This T cell receptor beta chain originates from a study of cytomegalovirus exposure and HLA in healthy donors. Study information: A subsequent analysis reported that the 120 or so validation repertoires were produced on the same platform that had also been used for the roughly 670 first-cohort repertoires.

Generated by immunoSEQ multiplex PCR, the TCRdb table keeps only in-frame clones and is missing some. The sample has 150,000 to 200,000 clones, roughly 81% seen once. General study results and limits: The study put 150 to 200 TCR beta chains on its list as cytomegalovirus-associated. Cytomegalovirus status was reportedly diagnosed by the classifier with high specificity and sensitivity. Usually a TCR sequence was rare, but some public TCRs were found in many donors.

V was shortened by 7 bases and J by 4 bases, with 14 bases between the two germline ends. Germline loops: CDR1 MNHEY, CDR2 SVGAGI. This CDR3 is 14 amino acids long. For this clone: The antigen remains unidentified.

The chain combines TRBV6-5 with TRBJ2-1; D is perhaps TRBD2 (6 bases). The clonotype originates from a woman aged 25-40 years in good health and CMV-seronegative. The source material was PBMCs. In DNA form, the CDR3 reads TGTGCCAGCACCAATCGGGAGTCTTACAATGAGCAGTTCTTC. Amino acid sequence: CASTNRESYNEQFF.